Listed below are T cell receptor beta chains from one sample, sequenced in a study of Graves' ophthalmopathy and Graves' hyperthyroidism. TCRdb recomputed calls from the multiplex PCR reads with MiXCR, one row per CDR3 protein. The data contain roughly 410,000 distinct CDR3 sequences, roughly 14% of them singletons. The sample comprised peripheral blood. These receptors originate from a woman under 30 with stable Graves' hyperthyroidism. CDR3s include the opening cysteine and the closing phenylalanine or tryptophan. D genes are given only for firm matches. Size is stated for part of the rows, as once, few or many counts, or as a class when the clone is expanded.

. | TRBJ2-7 | TRBV19 | . | TGTGCCAGTAGTATACGCGGGGGCAGAGCCAACTACGAGCAGTACTTC | CASSIRGGRANYEQYF
. | TRBJ1-2 | TRBV20-1 | many | TGCAGTGCATTAGACAGCTCTGGCTACACCTTC | CSALDSSGYTF
. | TRBJ1-1 | TRBV4-1 | many | TGCGCCAGCAGCCAAGCGAACAGAGAAGCTTTCTTT | CASSQANREAFF
. | TRBJ2-7 | TRBV12-3/TRBV12-4 | many | TGTGCCAGCAGTGTTGTTGGTCTCGAGCAGTACTTC | CASSVVGLEQYF
. | TRBJ1-2 | TRBV28 | . | TGTGCCAGCATTCGGGGGCCTAACTATGGCTACACCTTC | CASIRGPNYGYTF
. | TRBJ1-1 | TRBV3-1 | . | TGTGCCAGCAGCCAATCCGGCAGGGCTGAAGCTTTCTTT | CASSQSGRAEAFF
. | TRBJ1-2 | TRBV5-6 | many | TGTGCCAGCAGCTCCATGACAGGTCCTAACTATGGCTACACCTTC | CASSSMTGPNYGYTF
. | TRBJ1-5 | TRBV5-1 | many | TGCGCCAGCAGCCTCGAGGGGCTGGAGCCCCAGCATTTT | CASSLEGLEPQHF
. | TRBJ2-2 | TRBV7-9 | many | TGTGCCAGCAGCCCCCCAGAAGAATTCGCGAACACCGGGGAGCTGTTTTTT | CASSPPEEFANTGELFF
TRBD1 | TRBJ2-7 | TRBV12-5 | many | TGTGCTAGTGGTTTGGAGACAGGGGGCTACGAGCAGTACTTC | CASGLETGGYEQYF
. | TRBJ2-6 | TRBV19 | few | TGTGCCAGTCACATTGCCTCTGGGGCCAACGTCCTGACTTTC | CASHIASGANVLTF
. | TRBJ2-7 | TRBV10-2 | many | TGCGCCAGCAGTGGTAGGGACGAGCAGTACTTC | CASSGRDEQYF
. | TRBJ1-3 | TRBV11-2 | many | TGTGCCAGCAGCTTAGACAGCTCCTCTGGAAACACCATATATTTT | CASSLDSSSGNTIYF
. | TRBJ1-1 | TRBV5-1 | many | TGCGCCAGCAGCTTGGTAGCCCAGCGGGACACTGAAGCTTCCTTT | CASSLVAQRDTEASF
. | TRBJ2-7 | TRBV12-3/TRBV12-4 | . | TGTGCCAGCAGTGGGATTCCCCCCGAGCAGTACTTC | CASSGIPPEQYF
TRBD1 | TRBJ2-5 | TRBV19 | many | TGTGCCAGTAGTATAGGTTCGACAGGGGTTGAGACCCAGTACTTC | CASSIGSTGVETQYF
. | TRBJ2-6 | TRBV27 | few | TGTGCCAGCAGTTTCTTAACCCTCTCTGGGGCCAACGTCCTGACTTTC | CASSFLTLSGANVLTF
. | TRBJ1-5 | TRBV27 | many | TGTGCCAGCAGCAACGGCAATCAGCCCCAGCATTTT | CASSNGNQPQHF
. | TRBJ1-1 | TRBV2 | many | TGTGCCACCCTAGGGGGACGTGGCACTGAAGCTTTCTTT | CATLGGRGTEAFF
. | TRBJ1-2 | TRBV20-1 | many | TGCAGTGCTAGAGGGACAGTCGATGCCTATGGCTACACCTTC | CSARGTVDAYGYTF
TRBD1 | TRBJ2-7 | TRBV11-2 | many | TGTGCCAGCAGAAAGGGACAGGGTGTGGGCTACGAGCAGTACTTC | CASRKGQGVGYEQYF
. | TRBJ2-2 | TRBV7-2 | many | TGTGCCAGCAGCTTACCTAAGAGTCTTACCTCCGGGGAGCTGTTTTTT | CASSLPKSLTSGELFF
TRBD1 | TRBJ1-2 | TRBV11-2 | once | TGTGTCAGCAGCTTAGGGACAGGGGACCAGAACTATGGCTACACCTTC | CVSSLGTGDQNYGYTF
TRBD2 | TRBJ2-2 | TRBV4-1 | . | TGCGCCAGCAGCCTAAATAGCGGGGTTCACACCGGGGAGCTGTTTTTT | CASSLNSGVHTGELFF
. | TRBJ1-5 | TRBV19 | many | TGTGCCAGTAGTAGCCAGGGAAATCAGCCCCAGCATTTT | CASSSQGNQPQHF
. | TRBJ1-3 | TRBV6-1 | many | TGTGCCAGCAGTGGTCGGGGCGGCTGGAACACCATATATTTT | CASSGRGGWNTIYF
. | TRBJ2-3 | TRBV10-3 | many | TGTGCCATCAGTGAGGGATATGATACGCAGTATTTT | CAISEGYDTQYF
TRBD1 | TRBJ1-1 | TRBV12-3/TRBV12-4 | many | TGTGCCAGCAGTTTCCCACAGGACCCAGGGGGGGGGAACACTGAAGCTTTCTTT | CASSFPQDPGGGNTEAFF
. | TRBJ1-5 | TRBV6-2/TRBV6-3 | . | TGTGCCAGCAGTCGAATCACCGGCAATCAGCCCCAGCATTTT | CASSRITGNQPQHF
. | TRBJ2-5 | TRBV27 | many | TGTGCCAGCAGTCCCATAGGAATGGGGGAGACCCAGTACTTC | CASSPIGMGETQYF
. | TRBJ1-2 | TRBV6-1 | many | TGTGCCAGCACCAGATTTGGGACGGACTTAAACTATGGCTACACCTTC | CASTRFGTDLNYGYTF
. | TRBJ1-1 | TRBV29-1 | many | TGCAGCGTTGAAGAACGGCAGAGGAACACTGAAGCTTTCTTT | CSVEERQRNTEAFF
TRBD1 | TRBJ1-2 | TRBV14 | many | TGTGCCAGCAGCGCCCGGACAGGGCAGGCCTATGGCTACACCTTC | CASSARTGQAYGYTF
. | TRBJ1-2 | TRBV12-3/TRBV12-4 | many | TGTGCCGGCAGCCGTCGGATACCGGCTTTCTGGGGCTACACCTTC | CAGSRRIPAFWGYTF
TRBD2 | TRBJ2-3 | TRBV10-3 | few | TGTGCCGCCCAGGAGGTTGAAGCGGGGGGAACAGATACGCAGTATTTT | CAAQEVEAGGTDTQYF
TRBD1 | TRBJ1-1 | TRBV7-8 | many | TGTGCCAGCAACATCAGGGGGGTCCGCACTGAAGCTTTCTTT | CASNIRGVRTEAFF
TRBD1 | TRBJ1-5 | TRBV6-1 | many | TGTGCCAGCAGAACAGGGGGCAATCAGCCCCAGCATTTT | CASRTGGNQPQHF
. | TRBJ2-5 | TRBV7-2 | many | TGTGCCAGCAGCTTTTCCGAAGAGACCCAGTACTTC | CASSFSEETQYF
. | TRBJ1-1 | TRBV7-2 | many | TGTGCCAGCAGCACCCTCCGGGGGGGGATGAACACTGAAGCTTTCTTT | CASSTLRGGMNTEAFF
TRBD1 | TRBJ1-2 | TRBV10-3 | . | TGTGCCATCAGTGGGACCACAGGGGCTGACGGCTACACCTTC | CAISGTTGADGYTF
. | TRBJ2-2 | TRBV11-1 | . | TGTGCCAGCAGCCCGTCAACCTTCGGACAGTATAAAGCCGGGGAGCTGTTTTTT | CASSPSTFGQYKAGELFF
TRBD1 | TRBJ2-7 | TRBV20-1 | many | TGCAGTGCTAGAAACCCGGGACAGCCCTACGAGCAGTACTTC | CSARNPGQPYEQYF
TRBD1 | TRBJ1-2 | TRBV6-5 | many | TGTGCCAGCAATAACGACAGGGACTTTAGCTATGGCTACACCTTC | CASNNDRDFSYGYTF
. | TRBJ1-2 | TRBV19 | many | TGTGCCAGTAGTATAGTGGAAGAACCCTATGGCTACACCTTC | CASSIVEEPYGYTF
. | TRBJ1-6 | TRBV7-9 | many | TGTGCCAGCAGCTTGGGGGATTCACCCCTCCACTTT | CASSLGDSPLHF
TRBD2 | TRBJ2-7 | TRBV5-5 | few | TGTGCCAGCAGCTACTCGCGAACTAGCGGGGCTTACGAGCAGTACTTC | CASSYSRTSGAYEQYF
TRBD1 | TRBJ2-7 | TRBV7-8 | many | TGTGCCAGCACCCTCCTACCTACGGGACAGGGTACCCACGAGCAGTACTTC | CASTLLPTGQGTHEQYF
. | TRBJ2-7 | TRBV10-3 | many | TGTGCCACCCAGAGGGACATCGCCTACGAGCAGTACTTC | CATQRDIAYEQYF
. | TRBJ1-6 | TRBV6-5 | few | TGTGCCAGCAGTTCGCCGGGGCTAAATAATTCACCCCTCCACTTT | CASSSPGLNNSPLHF
TRBD1 | TRBJ1-5 | TRBV6-1 | many | TGTGCCAGCAAATTCCCTACAGGGGCTGGCAATCAGCCCCAGCATTTT | CASKFPTGAGNQPQHF
TRBD1 | TRBJ2-2 | TRBV6-5 | many | TGTGCCAGCAGTTACGAGGAGGACAGGGCGTGGACCGGGGAGCTGTTTTTT | CASSYEEDRAWTGELFF